This is a list of T cell receptor beta chains from one sample in a study of T cell responses to AZD1222 COVID-19 vaccine. The data were produced by immunoSEQ multiplex PCR, yet TCRdb's version contains in-frame clones alone and is incomplete. Of tens of thousands of clones detected, 80% to 90% appear once; the ten largest clones hold 4.9%. This material consisted of peripheral blood, taken on day 0 of AZD1222 vaccination. The receptors derive from an adult in good health. CDR3s include the opening cysteine and the closing phenylalanine or tryptophan. D genes are given only for firm matches. Not every row has a clone size; where given, it reads once, few, many or a size class.

v_gene: TRBV18; abundance: few; d_gene: TRBD1; j_gene: TRBJ1-5; CDR3aa: CASSADRVSNQPQHF; CDR3nt: TGTGCCAGCTCAGCAGACAGGGTGAGCAATCAGCCCCAGCATTTT
v_gene: TRBV5-8; abundance: once; d_gene: -; j_gene: TRBJ2-1; CDR3aa: CASSSTGYSYNEQFF; CDR3nt: TGTGCCAGCAGCTCGACGGGCTACTCCTACAATGAGCAGTTCTTC
v_gene: TRBV5-1; abundance: -; d_gene: TRBD1; j_gene: TRBJ1-1; CDR3aa: CASSLTGDTEAFF; CDR3nt: TGCGCCAGCAGCTTGACAGGGGACACTGAAGCTTTCTTT
v_gene: TRBV5-1; abundance: -; d_gene: TRBD1; j_gene: TRBJ2-7; CDR3aa: CASSPVGQGAEEQYF; CDR3nt: TGCGCCAGCAGCCCCGTGGGACAGGGGGCTGAGGAGCAGTACTTC
v_gene: TRBV19; abundance: few; d_gene: TRBD1; j_gene: TRBJ1-2; CDR3aa: CASRATGMNYGYTF; CDR3nt: TGTGCCAGTAGGGCGACAGGGATGAACTATGGCTACACCTTC
v_gene: TRBV9; abundance: -; d_gene: -; j_gene: TRBJ1-6; CDR3aa: CASSATPRHSYNSPLHF; CDR3nt: TGTGCCAGCAGCGCCACCCCCCGGCACTCCTATAATTCACCCCTCCACTTT
v_gene: TRBV10-1; abundance: once; d_gene: -; j_gene: TRBJ2-7; CDR3aa: CASSEPRSSYEQYF; CDR3nt: TGCGCCAGCAGCGAACCCAGGAGCTCCTACGAGCAGTACTTC
v_gene: TRBV11-2; abundance: -; d_gene: TRBD1; j_gene: TRBJ1-1; CDR3aa: CASSLQQGGNTEAFF; CDR3nt: TGTGCCAGCAGCTTACAACAGGGGGGGAACACTGAAGCTTTCTTT
v_gene: TRBV2; abundance: -; d_gene: TRBD1; j_gene: TRBJ2-7; CDR3aa: CASIRTGANYEQYF; CDR3nt: TGTGCCAGCATCAGGACAGGGGCCAACTACGAGCAGTACTTC
v_gene: TRBV4-1; abundance: -; d_gene: -; j_gene: TRBJ2-3; CDR3aa: CASSEGGAGVDTQYF; CDR3nt: TGCGCCAGCAGTGAGGGGGGGGCTGGGGTAGATACGCAGTATTTT
v_gene: TRBV3-1/TRBV3-2; abundance: -; d_gene: -; j_gene: TRBJ2-2; CDR3aa: CASSQDTGSGELFF; CDR3nt: TGTGCCAGCAGCCAAGATACAGGGTCCGGGGAGCTGTTTTTT
v_gene: TRBV11-2; abundance: -; d_gene: -; j_gene: TRBJ1-1; CDR3aa: CASSLVGRTEAFF; CDR3nt: TGTGCCAGCAGCTTAGTTGGACGCACTGAAGCTTTCTTT
v_gene: TRBV6-5; abundance: -; d_gene: -; j_gene: TRBJ1-2; CDR3aa: CASSPSPGAGYGYTF; CDR3nt: TGTGCCAGCAGCCCCAGTCCGGGGGCAGGCTATGGCTACACCTTC
v_gene: TRBV6-1; abundance: -; d_gene: -; j_gene: TRBJ1-6; CDR3aa: CASSVAGFIGGNSPLHF; CDR3nt: TGTGCCAGCAGTGTCGCAGGGTTCATAGGCGGTAATTCACCCCTCCACTTT
v_gene: TRBV2; abundance: -; d_gene: TRBD1; j_gene: TRBJ2-5; CDR3aa: CASSVYRGETQYF; CDR3nt: TGTGCCAGCAGTGTATACAGGGGAGAGACCCAGTACTTC
v_gene: TRBV20-1; abundance: -; d_gene: -; j_gene: TRBJ1-2; CDR3aa: CSALGGSDSTF; CDR3nt: TGCAGTGCCCTGGGAGGGAGCGACAGCACCTTC
v_gene: TRBV12-3/TRBV12-4; abundance: -; d_gene: -; j_gene: TRBJ1-1; CDR3aa: CASSLNANTEAFF; CDR3nt: TGTGCCAGCAGTTTAAATGCGAACACTGAAGCTTTCTTT
v_gene: TRBV11-2; abundance: once; d_gene: TRBD1; j_gene: TRBJ2-3; CDR3aa: CASSSRDRGLYTQYF; CDR3nt: TGTGCCAGCAGCTCCCGGGACAGGGGGCTTTATACGCAGTATTTT
v_gene: TRBV3-1/TRBV3-2; abundance: -; d_gene: -; j_gene: TRBJ1-6; CDR3aa: CASSQVGRGLNSPLHF; CDR3nt: TGTGCCAGCAGCCAAGTGGGGAGGGGTCTGAATTCACCCCTCCACTTT
v_gene: TRBV5-1; abundance: -; d_gene: TRBD1; j_gene: TRBJ2-3; CDR3aa: CASSLGQGATDTQYF; CDR3nt: TGCGCCAGCAGCTTGGGCCAGGGGGCCACAGATACGCAGTATTTT
v_gene: TRBV27; abundance: -; d_gene: -; j_gene: TRBJ1-6; CDR3aa: CASSLAMNSPLHF; CDR3nt: TGTGCCAGCAGTTTGGCTATGAATTCACCCCTCCACTTT
v_gene: TRBV5-1; abundance: once; d_gene: -; j_gene: TRBJ2-2; CDR3aa: CASSKDGEPGELFF; CDR3nt: TGCGCCAGCAGCAAGGACGGCGAACCCGGGGAGCTGTTTTTT
v_gene: TRBV19; abundance: -; d_gene: -; j_gene: TRBJ2-6; CDR3aa: CASSIGGPSYSGANVLTF; CDR3nt: TGTGCCAGTAGTATTGGGGGTCCTTCCTACTCTGGGGCCAACGTCCTGACTTTC
v_gene: TRBV5-1; abundance: few; d_gene: -; j_gene: TRBJ1-4; CDR3aa: CASSLLGSANEKLFF; CDR3nt: TGCGCCAGCAGCTTGTTGGGGTCCGCTAATGAAAAACTGTTTTTT
v_gene: TRBV29-1; abundance: -; d_gene: TRBD1; j_gene: TRBJ1-2; CDR3aa: CSVTSLPTGLGGYTF; CDR3nt: TGCAGCGTAACCTCTCTCCCGACAGGGTTAGGGGGCTACACCTTC
v_gene: TRBV15; abundance: -; d_gene: -; j_gene: TRBJ1-2; CDR3aa: CATSRGGAFAYGYTF; CDR3nt: TGTGCCACCAGCAGGGGTGGTGCGTTCGCCTATGGCTACACCTTC
v_gene: TRBV3-1/TRBV3-2; abundance: -; d_gene: TRBD1; j_gene: TRBJ2-7; CDR3aa: CASSQPGQAYEQYF; CDR3nt: TGTGCCAGCAGCCAACCGGGACAGGCCTACGAGCAGTACTTC
v_gene: TRBV7-2; abundance: -; d_gene: TRBD1; j_gene: TRBJ2-2; CDR3aa: CASSLQGAIPGELFF; CDR3nt: TGTGCCAGCAGCTTACAGGGGGCTATCCCCGGGGAGCTGTTTTTT
v_gene: TRBV30; abundance: once; d_gene: -; j_gene: TRBJ2-5; CDR3aa: CAWSRGRRETQYF; CDR3nt: TGTGCCTGGAGTCGGGGGAGGAGGGAGACCCAGTACTTC
v_gene: TRBV4-1; abundance: -; d_gene: -; j_gene: TRBJ1-4; CDR3aa: CASSSASAATNEKLFF; CDR3nt: TGCGCCAGCTCCTCGGCATCCGCCGCAACTAATGAAAAACTGTTTTTT
v_gene: TRBV5-6; abundance: medium-sized; d_gene: TRBD2; j_gene: TRBJ2-7; CDR3aa: CASSSLAGKNEQYF; CDR3nt: TGTGCCAGCAGCTCCCTAGCGGGAAAAAACGAGCAGTACTTC
v_gene: TRBV5-1; abundance: -; d_gene: -; j_gene: TRBJ2-7; CDR3aa: CASSLTGDPTNYEQYF; CDR3nt: TGCGCCAGCAGCTTGACAGGCGATCCAACTAACTACGAGCAGTACTTC
v_gene: TRBV2; abundance: -; d_gene: -; j_gene: TRBJ2-3; CDR3aa: CASSVSLGGVLDTQYF; CDR3nt: TGTGCCAGCAGCGTGTCCCTGGGGGGCGTTTTAGATACGCAGTATTTT
v_gene: TRBV12-5; abundance: -; d_gene: -; j_gene: TRBJ1-6; CDR3aa: CASGSEARFAPLHF; CDR3nt: TGTGCTAGTGGTTCCGAGGCCCGTTTCGCACCCCTCCACTTT
v_gene: TRBV5-1; abundance: -; d_gene: -; j_gene: TRBJ2-2; CDR3aa: CASSLEWGANTGELFF; CDR3nt: TGCGCCAGCAGCTTGGAATGGGGCGCGAACACCGGGGAGCTGTTTTTT
v_gene: TRBV20-1; abundance: -; d_gene: -; j_gene: TRBJ1-2; CDR3aa: CSASIQGNYGYTF; CDR3nt: TGCAGTGCTAGTATACAGGGAAACTATGGCTACACCTTC
v_gene: TRBV5-1; abundance: -; d_gene: -; j_gene: TRBJ1-3; CDR3aa: CASSLVPGTSGNTIYF; CDR3nt: TGCGCCAGCAGCTTGGTTCCAGGGACCTCTGGAAACACCATATATTTT
v_gene: TRBV18; abundance: -; d_gene: -; j_gene: TRBJ1-5; CDR3aa: CASSLGELRPQHF; CDR3nt: TGTGCCAGCTCACTTGGGGAATTAAGGCCCCAGCATTTT
v_gene: TRBV7-3; abundance: -; d_gene: TRBD1; j_gene: TRBJ1-1; CDR3aa: CASSLTGQGVGTEAFF; CDR3nt: TGTGCCAGCAGCTTAACCGGACAGGGGGTCGGCACTGAAGCTTTCTTT
v_gene: TRBV5-4; abundance: once; d_gene: -; j_gene: TRBJ2-7; CDR3aa: CASSLRQGPSAEQYF; CDR3nt: TGTGCCAGCAGCCTACGACAAGGACCGTCAGCCGAGCAGTACTTC
v_gene: TRBV4-1; abundance: -; d_gene: -; j_gene: TRBJ1-1; CDR3aa: CASKPGGQMNTEAFF; CDR3nt: TGCGCCAGCAAACCTGGGGGGCAAATGAACACTGAAGCTTTCTTT
v_gene: TRBV5-4; abundance: once; d_gene: -; j_gene: TRBJ1-6; CDR3aa: CASSSRTGAANSPLHF; CDR3nt: TGTGCCAGCAGCTCCCGAACCGGGGCCGCCAATTCACCCCTCCACTTT
v_gene: TRBV6-1; abundance: -; d_gene: -; j_gene: TRBJ1-2; CDR3aa: CASSEGTTYNYGYTF; CDR3nt: TGTGCCAGCAGTGAAGGGACTACTTATAACTATGGCTACACCTTC
v_gene: TRBV7-2; abundance: -; d_gene: TRBD1; j_gene: TRBJ1-2; CDR3aa: CASSHPGQAFGGYTF; CDR3nt: TGTGCCAGCAGCCACCCGGGACAGGCCTTTGGTGGCTACACCTTC
v_gene: TRBV19; abundance: -; d_gene: -; j_gene: TRBJ1-4; CDR3aa: CASTSTRGRRNEKLFF; CDR3nt: TGTGCCAGTACTTCTACCCGGGGACGGAGGAATGAAAAACTGTTTTTT
v_gene: TRBV5-6; abundance: -; d_gene: -; j_gene: TRBJ2-1; CDR3aa: CASSLPGGLENEQFF; CDR3nt: TGTGCCAGCAGCTTACCAGGCGGATTAGAAAATGAGCAGTTCTTC
v_gene: TRBV9; abundance: once; d_gene: -; j_gene: TRBJ2-3; CDR3aa: CASSELVGSPDTQYF; CDR3nt: TGTGCCAGCAGCGAACTAGTCGGGTCGCCAGATACGCAGTATTTT